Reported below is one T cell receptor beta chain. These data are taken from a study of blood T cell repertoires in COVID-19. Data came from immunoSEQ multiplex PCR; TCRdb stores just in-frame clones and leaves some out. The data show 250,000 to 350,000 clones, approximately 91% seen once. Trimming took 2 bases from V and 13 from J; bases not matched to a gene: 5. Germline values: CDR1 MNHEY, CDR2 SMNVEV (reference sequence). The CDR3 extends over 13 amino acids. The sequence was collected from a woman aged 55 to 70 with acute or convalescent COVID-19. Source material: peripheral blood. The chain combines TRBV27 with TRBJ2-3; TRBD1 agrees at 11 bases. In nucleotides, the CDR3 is TGTGCCAGCAGTTTACCCGGGACAGGGGGGGAGTATTTT. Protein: CASSLPGTGGEYF.